Below, 3 T cell receptor beta chains from the same sample are listed, as sequenced in a study of T cell clones after liver transplantation. Clones were read by immunoSEQ multiplex PCR, and TCRdb kept only the in-frame ones, dropping some. The sample yields around 30,000 clones, 90% to 95% seen once. The specimen was CD8+ T cells from blood, collected 12 months after liver transplant. These receptors were collected from a human patient who received a liver transplant. The T cells may partly be graft donor cells.

CDR3 in amino acids: CASGRTGKTYEQYF. Written as DNA, the CDR3 is TGTGCCAGCGGCCGGACAGGGAAAACCTACGAGCAGTACTTC. The chain uses TRBV6-1 and TRBJ2-7, with 8 nucleotides matching TRBD1. This CDR3 is 14 amino acids long. V was clipped by 8 bases and J by 2 bases; unmatched bases: 8. Germline-derived CDR1 and CDR2 are MNHNS and SASEGT.

This rearrangement joins TRBV5-6 to TRBJ2-1; 10 nucleotides agree with TRBD2. The CDR3 is 16 residues long. Looked up from germline, CDR1 is SGHDT and CDR2 is YYEEEE. After removal of 4 bases from V and 1 base from J, the junction contained 5 bases not matched to a gene. The CDR3 DNA sequence: TGTGCCAGCAGCGCTGCACTAGCGGGGTCCTACAATGAGCAGTTCTTC. Its protein product is CASSAALAGSYNEQFF.

The rearrangement joins TRBV10-2 to TRBJ2-1; 7 bases line up with TRBD2. CDR3 length: 14 amino acids. Looked up from germline, CDR1 is WSHSY and CDR2 is SAAADI. Losses at the gene ends were 8 bases for V and 8 bases for J; bases not matched to a gene: 12. The DNA for the CDR3 is TGCGCCAGCCAACCGGCGGGAGAGGTGCATGAGCAGTTCTTC. It codes for CASQPAGEVHEQFF.